Reported below is one T cell receptor beta chain. The V and J ends lost 0 bases and 6 bases respectively, with 6 bases between them. Looked up from germline, CDR1 is MNHEY and CDR2 is SMNVEV (reference sequence). The CDR3 is made up of 12 amino acids. The sample is drawn from a study of blood T cell repertoires in COVID-19. Whole-study context: Both acute and convalescent COVID-19 samples were obtained from the United States, Italy and Spain. In each case, the material was cDNA or gDNA derived from T cells, B-cell-depleted T cells, or PBMCs.

Authors' methods: Estimates of nucleated cell counts were drawn from the amplification of reference gene primers. Assay used: immunoSEQ multiplex PCR; TCRdb lists only in-frame clones, some missing. The V and J calls and clone size come from that table; D and trimming were worked out from the DNA. The sample records roughly 120,000 clones, 80% to 85% being singletons. V is TRBV27 and J is TRBJ2-7; a possible D gene is TRBD2 (6 bases). The sequencing sample was made of peripheral blood. The source is a man between 65 and 85 years old with acute or convalescent COVID-19. DNA for the CDR3: TGTGCCAGCAGTTTATCGGGGGGCGAGCAGTACTTC. It translates to CASSLSGGEQYF.